This T cell receptor beta chain was recorded in a study of Graves' ophthalmopathy and Graves' hyperthyroidism (dated by TCRdb to between 2018 and 2020). A note on the overall study: Peripheral blood was collected at initial diagnosis, prior to any treatment. The study used signatures of the TCR beta repertoire to tell Graves' ophthalmopathy apart from Graves' hyperthyroidism and to predict which patients would progress to ophthalmopathy. The roughly 100 discovery patients were randomly split 7:3 into training and test sets. In total, some 140 blood samples were TCR-sequenced: some 43 ophthalmopathy, approximately 75 hyperthyroidism and roughly 17 hyperthyroidism-to-ophthalmopathy patients. A discovery set of about 99 patients (43 ophthalmopathy, just over 55 stable hyperthyroidism) was enrolled to explore V-J signatures distinguishing ophthalmopathy from hyperthyroidism. The independent validation cohort included 18 to 20 hyperthyroidism patients plus 17 patients who later progressed from hyperthyroidism to ophthalmopathy. T-cell repertoires of thyroid tissue and blood were compared in a handful of hyperthyroidism patients. Following sampling, methimazole starting at 30 mg daily was administered to hyperthyroidism patients, and high-dose intravenous methylprednisolone was administered to ophthalmopathy patients.

Ophthalmopathy patients had moderately to severely active disease, Clinical Activity Score of at least 3, NOSPECS grade of at least 4, and disease duration under 3 months. Patients with other autoimmune diseases, uncontrolled infections, pregnancy or lactation were excluded. Clinical symptoms, serum thyroxine, TRAb, thyroid ultrasound and orbital computed tomography formed the basis of the diagnosis. Using Ficoll-Paque density gradient centrifugation, PBMCs were isolated from less than 13 ml of fresh peripheral blood. Trizol reagent was used to extract the total RNA, and its quality was then checked on an Agilent 2100 Bioanalyzer. TCR beta CDR3 regions were amplified from RNA transcripts for repertoire sequencing. HTBI primers and the Qiagen OneStep RT-PCR kit were used in a first-round RT-PCR, which was followed by a second-round multiplex PCR, size selection and purification. Libraries were sequenced paired-end with 100 bp reads on an Illumina HiSeq2000. Per the source publication's procedure: SOAPnuke was used for read processing, and reads with adapters, uncalled bases, a mean Phred below 15, or no exact constant-primer or identifier match were discarded. COPE v1.2.5 was used to merge high-quality paired reads. Unique nucleotide sequences were defined as clonotypes and aligned to IMGT TRB V, D and J references using MiTCR v1.1. Analysis was restricted to V-J combinations with a frequency above 0.0001, which covered over 98% of repertoires. For each V-J combination, a TCR clonal expansion and chaos score was defined as F50 clonal expansion divided by the chaos observed in the TCRdist matrix. Welch's t-statistics and random forest were used to reduce the features to 10 to 15 V-J combinations, which were then used as input to a naive Bayes classifier. The similarity between thyroid and blood repertoires was quantified using the Morisita-Horn index. TCRdb applied fastp at Q25 and MiXCR to the public reads, then kept only in-frame beta chains. Every entry covers one CDR3 protein and lists the most common genes and DNA from its rows. TCRdb's processing, not the study's, gives the V and J calls here. The sample table lists 210,000 or so distinct CDR3 sequences, roughly 29% of them with a count of one. The ten top clones hold about 9.1% of the sample.

The germline V gene sets CDR1 to MNHNS and CDR2 to SASEGT. Including cysteine and phenylalanine, the CDR3 has 15 amino acids. Only the CDR3 DNA stays, 45 bases, in frame from base 1. A word on this clonotype: There is no known antigen for this receptor. The junction shows a germline mismatch at one end, possibly a read error.

The paper as a whole reports these results and caveats: In cross-validation, the 13-signature model distinguished ophthalmopathy from stable hyperthyroidism with 85% to 90% sensitivity and about 84% specificity, and in the test set the corresponding values were about 80% and 75%. Most expanded thyroid clonotypes with frequency above 0.001 were also detected in blood, suggesting blood repertoires may reflect the thyroid immune response. In validation, the model predicted ophthalmopathy progression with more than 55% sensitivity and around 72% specificity; some 13 predicted patients were CT-confirmed with GO in a median of around 6 months. Sample size was not predetermined statistically, and investigators were not blinded to group allocation.

The clonotype comes from a man aged 45-60 years with Graves' ophthalmopathy. Donor details come from another sample of the same person, matched by shared clones. Sequencing input: peripheral blood. The sequence joins TRBV6-1 to TRBJ1-2; TRBD1 could be the D gene, as 6 bases match. The bases are TGTGCCAGCAGTGAAGAAACCTCCGTTAGGGACACTGTCGCCTTC. Translated, it reads CASSEETSVRDTVAF.